The 15 T cell receptor beta chains below all came from one sample that was sequenced in a study of blood T cell repertoires in COVID-19. Here immunoSEQ multiplex PCR was the method, and the copy in TCRdb shows in-frame clones only, minus some. The data show 60,000 to 65,000 clones, approximately 88% seen once. Sequenced input: peripheral blood. The receptors were gathered from a man in his fifties with active COVID-19.

The DNA of the CDR3 is TGTGCCTGGTTCCCGGGACAGGGGAATTCACCCCTCCACTTT. This codes for CAWFPGQGNSPLHF. This sequence joins TRBV30 and TRBJ1-6; 10 nucleotides line up with TRBD1. Germline V gene data show CDR1 as GTSNPN and CDR2 as SVGIG (reference sequence). The V segment lost 5 bases and the J segment 7 bases; nucleotides outside the gene matches: 5. The CDR3 runs 14 residues.

The chain joins TRBV5-6 to TRBJ2-5; TRBD2 aligns across 9 bases. V shed 2 bases, J shed 4 bases, and the junction held 6 bases outside the gene matches. Germline CDR1 reads SGHDT; CDR2 reads YYEEEE. CDR3 length equals 15 residues. In DNA, the CDR3 is TGTGCCAGCAGCTTCTTAGCGGGGGCGGGAGAGACCCAGTACTTC. Encoded protein: CASSFLAGAGETQYF.

As regards this clone: Germline is not matched at one junction end, which may reflect a read error. The chain employs TRBV19 and TRBJ2-1, with TRBD1 matching 9 bases. The CDR3 has 15 residues. The germline gives CDR1 LNHDA, CDR2 SQIVND (reference sequence). The CDR3 DNA reads as TGTGCCAGTAGTATAGGGATGGACAGGGGCATCGTATCCGTCTTC. It translates to CASSIGMDRGIVSVF.

J is TRBJ2-1 and V is TRBV2, with D perhaps TRBD2 (5 bases). Germline CDR1 SNHLY, CDR2 FYNNEI. The V end lost 5 bases, the J end lost 9 bases, and 14 bases lay between the germline ends. CDR3 length equals 13 residues. The CDR3 DNA follows: TGTGCCAGCAGTTCATTTAGAGGGAGTGAGCAGTTCTTC. Translation: CASSSFRGSEQFF.

The genes are TRBV5-5 and TRBJ2-7; D unresolved. The CDR3 is 12 residues long. Germline V CDR1 and CDR2: SGHKS, YYEKEE (reference sequence). The V gene lost 1 base and the J gene lost 4 bases, with 6 bases spanning the gap. The CDR3 DNA reads as TGTGCCAGCAGCTTGACTAATTACGAGCAGTACTTC. This encodes CASSLTNYEQYF.

The V and J genes are TRBV7-2 and TRBJ1-1; weak D call: TRBD1 (5 bases). Germline lookup yields CDR1 SGHTA and CDR2 FQGNSA. V lost 2 bases, J lost 11 bases, and 21 bases lay in between. This CDR3 comprises 15 residues. This CDR3 is CASSLTIQDDPGAFF. CDR3 in DNA: TGTGCCAGCAGCTTAACGATACAAGACGACCCAGGGGCTTTCTTT.

The CDR3 DNA is TGTGCCAGCAGCCCAGGGTGGGCAGCCTATGGCTACACCTTC. Its translation is CASSPGWAAYGYTF. The chain couples TRBV11-2 to TRBJ1-2; weak D call: TRBD1 (5 bases). Per the germline V gene, CDR1 is SGHAT and CDR2 is FQNNGV. V was pared by 5 bases and J by 4 bases, with 14 bases between. This CDR3 is 14 amino acids long.

CDR3 bases: TGTGCCAGCTCACCACCCCTAGCGGGGGGGGCAGGGGAGCAGTTCTTC. Translated: CASSPPLAGGAGEQFF. The rearrangement joins TRBV18 to TRBJ2-1; 12 bases are a match to TRBD2. CDR3 length: 16 amino acids. The V gene's germline CDR1 is KGHSH and CDR2 LQKENI. Trimming removed 0 bases from V and 10 bases from J; junction bases left unmatched: 7.

The J gene is TRBJ1-1, the V gene TRBV7-8, with 7 nucleotides matching TRBD1. The CDR3 has 16 amino acids. The V and J ends lost 6 bases and 4 bases, in that order; junction bases with no gene match: 14. CDR1 is SGHVS, CDR2 FQNEAQ, per germline. CDR3 nucleotides: TGTGCCAGCAGTCCTTCCCTCCAAAACAGGGGCACTGAAGCTTTCTTT. Translation: CASSPSLQNRGTEAFF.

The table lists this clone with a few counts. This chain links TRBV7-8 with TRBJ2-7; TRBD1 is a possible D gene (5 bases). Germline values: CDR1 SGHVS, CDR2 FQNEAQ. This CDR3 contains 13 residues. The V and J ends lost 3 bases and 3 bases respectively, with 9 bases between them. This CDR3 is CASSFGHNYEQYF. The CDR3 region has the DNA TGTGCCAGCAGCTTCGGACATAACTACGAGCAGTACTTC.

Within the sample, this clone is medium-sized. The chain couples TRBV29-1 to TRBJ2-7, with a possible D match to TRBD2 (5 bases). The CDR3 extends over 12 amino acids. V lost 4 bases and J 6 bases, leaving 13 bases between the germline ends. Germline CDR1 SQVTM, CDR2 ANQGSEA. The CDR3 region is CSVGWGAGEQYF. DNA for the CDR3: TGCAGCGTTGGTTGGGGTGCGGGCGAGCAGTACTTC.

This chain connects TRBV6-5 to TRBJ1-6; D unclear. The V and J ends lost 2 bases and 10 bases respectively, with 12 bases between them. Germline CDR1 and CDR2: MNHEY and SVGAGI. This CDR3 is 14 amino acids long. The CDR3 DNA follows: TGTGCCAGCAGTTACACGGGGATTGCGTCACCCCTCCACTTT. Protein product: CASSYTGIASPLHF.

The chain has TRBV6-6 and TRBJ1-2, with 10 positions matching TRBD1. The CDR3 is 15 residues long. Germline values: CDR1 MNHNY, CDR2 SVGAGI (reference sequence). V trimming: 5 bases; J trimming: 4 bases; junction bases outside the gene matches: 7. CDR3 loop: CASSAQTGGGYGYTF. DNA for the CDR3: TGTGCCAGCAGTGCCCAGACAGGGGGCGGCTATGGCTACACCTTC.

The chain employs TRBV7-9 and TRBJ2-7; TRBD2 is a possible D gene (6 bases). Germline lookup yields CDR1 SEHNR and CDR2 FQNEAQ (reference sequence). This CDR3 has 15 residues. Between the trimmed V and J ends, which lost 4 bases and 6 bases, there was a span of 19 bases. CDR3 region: CASSSRDSLWGEQYF. Here the CDR3 DNA reads TGTGCCAGCAGCTCAAGGGACTCCCTCTGGGGCGAGCAGTACTTC.

This clone appeared a single time. Here the CDR3 reads CASDTPKEGIGHEQYF. The CDR3 DNA follows: TGTGCCAGCGACACACCAAAGGAGGGGATCGGCCACGAGCAGTACTTC. This rearrangement joins TRBV2 to TRBJ2-7, with D perhaps matching TRBD2 (6 bases). V was trimmed by 8 bases and J by 5 bases, leaving 25 bases between them. The CDR3 has 16 amino acids. Germline CDR1 is SNHLY and CDR2 is FYNNEI. The complete variable domain, with remaining parts taken from reference TRBV2 and TRBJ2-7, reads EPEVTQTPSHQVTQMGQEVILRCVPISNHLYFYWYRQILGQKVEFLVSFYNNEISEKSEIFDDQFSVERPDGSNFTLKIRSTKLEDSAMYFCASDTPKEGIGHEQYFGPGTRLTVT.